These T cell receptor beta chains were read from a single sample in a study of PD-L1 blockade in urothelial cancer. Only in-frame clones appear in the TCRdb table, and some are missing; sequencing was by immunoSEQ multiplex PCR. The sample carries roughly 20,000 clones, around nine tenths recorded once. Here the sequenced sample was PBMCs, taken around atezolizumab (anti-PD-L1) treatment. The receptors here all came from a man between 50 and 59 years old with urothelial cancer. Each CDR3 is given without its conserved first and last residue. A D gene is named only where the DNA matches it firmly.

TRBD1,TRBV9,ASSVRPGTGLRAYEQY
NA,TRBV6-1,ASSVGRGGLRSYNEQF
NA,TRBV28,ASGGANAIEQETQY
NA,TRBV4-2,ASSQGPNPGQETQY
TRBD2,TRBV6-4,ASSDSGGANTGELF
NA,TRBV5-4,ASSLYRPGHSYEQY
NA,TRBV11-2,ASSPRTAQETQY
TRBD1,TRBV2,ASSFGQGPTGAQH
TRBD1,TRBV27,ASSSGTGRHYGYT
NA,TRBV27,AAGGLTDTQY
NA,TRBV5-4,ASSSGQRNTIY
TRBD1,TRBV7-8,ASSLAPGGSYEQY
NA,TRBV15,ATSRGIRTEGTDTQY
TRBD2,TRBV29-1,SVALTSGRASYNEQF
NA,TRBV7-2,ASTPLGRANIQY
NA,TRBV7-6,ASSLAPGAETQY
NA,TRBV4-3,ASSQDPWTVSYEQY
NA,TRBV5-1,ASSPPGLELEQY
NA,TRBV9,ASSVGGSVVREAF
NA,TRBV6-1,ASSEAKGAKQY
NA,TRBV2,ASSGGQKRETQY
TRBD1,TRBV4-3,ASSQALDRGQETQY
TRBD1,TRBV9,AKQQGFPDLPQH
NA,TRBV11-3,ASSLIRDTGELF
NA,TRBV12-5,ASGPLPRGLSSTDTQY
TRBD1,TRBV7-9,ASSLAGGDYEQY
TRBD1,TRBV19,ASSIGTGGSYEQY
NA,TRBV28,ASSAQPGAGELF
TRBD2,TRBV6-1,ASSERIAGYNEQF
TRBD2,TRBV5-4,ASSLGTSGRRTDTQY
TRBD1,TRBV5-1,ASSLTGDTGELF
TRBD2,TRBV10-3,AIAASGGEETQY
NA,TRBV5-1,ASQPVPGVGNYGYT
NA,TRBV9,ASSVGFRANTGELF
TRBD1,TRBV5-8,ASSPVYRGLGSHGYT
TRBD2,TRBV18,ASSERTSGVIYEQY
NA,TRBV27,ASSFPGRRGVTDTQY
TRBD1,TRBV5-4,ASRPRQGASADTQY
TRBD2,TRBV2,ASSEAGGAWETQY
NA,TRBV30,ARGAPYEQY
TRBD2,TRBV27,ASSFLSLAGVEQY
NA,TRBV30,AWRVRNTGELF
TRBD1,TRBV27,ASSPGPTGGLLGANVLT
NA,TRBV19,ASNKPPGRVGTGELF
TRBD2,TRBV11-2,ASSVPPAGDHEQF
TRBD1,TRBV19,ASSIDRGPVDEKLF
TRBD1,TRBV15,ATRDRESNYGYT
TRBD1,TRBV10-3,AITTTGIAYEQY
NA,TRBV5-6,ASNVRTNQPYEQY
NA,TRBV7-2,ASSSGIEVYTDTQY
TRBD1,TRBV7-9,ASSPGQGISYNEQF
NA,TRBV30,AWGPRAGWEQY
TRBD2,TRBV27,ASSRRTSAGGANVLT
TRBD2,TRBV27,ASSLKTSGGAYNEQF
NA,TRBV6-6,ASSYTRVGGQPQH